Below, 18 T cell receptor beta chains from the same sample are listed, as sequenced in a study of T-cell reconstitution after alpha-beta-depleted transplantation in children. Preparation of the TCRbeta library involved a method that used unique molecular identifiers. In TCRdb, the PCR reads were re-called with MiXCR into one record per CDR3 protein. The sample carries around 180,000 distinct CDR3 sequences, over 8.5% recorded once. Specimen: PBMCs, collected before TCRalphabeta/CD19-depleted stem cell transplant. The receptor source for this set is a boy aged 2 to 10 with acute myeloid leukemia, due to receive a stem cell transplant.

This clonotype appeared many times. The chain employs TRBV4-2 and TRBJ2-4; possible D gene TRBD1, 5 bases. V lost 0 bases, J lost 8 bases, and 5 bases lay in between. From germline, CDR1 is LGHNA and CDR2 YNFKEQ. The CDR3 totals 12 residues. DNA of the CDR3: TGTGCCAGCAGCCAAGACAGGGACATTCAGTACTTC. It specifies CASSQDRDIQYF.

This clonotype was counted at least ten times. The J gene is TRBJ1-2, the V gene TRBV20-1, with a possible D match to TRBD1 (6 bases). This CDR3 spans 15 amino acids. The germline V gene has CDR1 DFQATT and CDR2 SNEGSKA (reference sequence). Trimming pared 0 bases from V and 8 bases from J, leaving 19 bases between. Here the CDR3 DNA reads TGCAGTGCTAGAGAGTTCGGACAGCGTTCTAGCGGCTACACCTTC. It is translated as CSAREFGQRSSGYTF.

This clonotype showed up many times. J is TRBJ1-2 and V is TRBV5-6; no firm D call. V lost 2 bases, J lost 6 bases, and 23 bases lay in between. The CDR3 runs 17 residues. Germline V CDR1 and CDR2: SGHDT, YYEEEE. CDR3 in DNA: TGTGCCAGCAGCTTAAGGATGGACCCCATTTATGGAGATGGCTACACCTTC. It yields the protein CASSLRMDPIYGDGYTF.

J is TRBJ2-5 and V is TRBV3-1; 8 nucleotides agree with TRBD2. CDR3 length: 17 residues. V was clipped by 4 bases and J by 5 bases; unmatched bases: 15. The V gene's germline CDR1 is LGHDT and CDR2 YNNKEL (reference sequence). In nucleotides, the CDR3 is TGTGCCAGCAGCCCAACCCGCCGACTAGCGCTAGGGGAGACCCAGTACTTC. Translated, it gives CASSPTRRLALGETQYF.

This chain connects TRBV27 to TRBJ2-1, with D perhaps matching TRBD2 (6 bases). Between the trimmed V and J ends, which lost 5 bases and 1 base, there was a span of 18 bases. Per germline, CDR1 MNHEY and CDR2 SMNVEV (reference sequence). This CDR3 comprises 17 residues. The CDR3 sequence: CASSASVFWGSYNEQFF. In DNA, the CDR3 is TGTGCCAGCAGTGCTAGCGTGTTCTGGGGATCCTACAATGAGCAGTTCTTC.

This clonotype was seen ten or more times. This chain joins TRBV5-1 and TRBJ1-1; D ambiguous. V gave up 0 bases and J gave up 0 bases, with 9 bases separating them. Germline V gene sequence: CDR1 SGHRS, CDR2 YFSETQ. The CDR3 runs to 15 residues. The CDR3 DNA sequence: TGCGCCAGCAGCTTGGTTGGAGCGATGAACACTGAAGCTTTCTTT. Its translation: CASSLVGAMNTEAFF.

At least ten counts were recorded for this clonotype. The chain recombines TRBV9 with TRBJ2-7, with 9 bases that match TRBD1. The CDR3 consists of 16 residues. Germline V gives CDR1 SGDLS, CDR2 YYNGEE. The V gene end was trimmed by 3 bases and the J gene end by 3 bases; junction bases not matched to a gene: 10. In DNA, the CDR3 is TGTGCCAGCAGCGGAGGCCCGGGACAGGGATACTACGAGCAGTACTTC. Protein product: CASSGGPGQGYYEQYF.

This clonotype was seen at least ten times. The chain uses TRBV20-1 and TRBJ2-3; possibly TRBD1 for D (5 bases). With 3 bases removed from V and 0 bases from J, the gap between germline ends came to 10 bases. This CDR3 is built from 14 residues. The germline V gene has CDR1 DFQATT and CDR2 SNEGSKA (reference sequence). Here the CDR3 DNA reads TGCAGTGCTAGTCCGGCAGGGAGCACAGATACGCAGTATTTT. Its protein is CSASPAGSTDTQYF.

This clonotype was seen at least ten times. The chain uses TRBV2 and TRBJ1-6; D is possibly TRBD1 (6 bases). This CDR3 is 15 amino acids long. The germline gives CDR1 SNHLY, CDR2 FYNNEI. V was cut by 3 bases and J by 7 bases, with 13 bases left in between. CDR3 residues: CASSDIQGQNSPLHF. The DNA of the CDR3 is TGTGCCAGCAGTGATATACAGGGTCAGAATTCACCCCTCCACTTT.

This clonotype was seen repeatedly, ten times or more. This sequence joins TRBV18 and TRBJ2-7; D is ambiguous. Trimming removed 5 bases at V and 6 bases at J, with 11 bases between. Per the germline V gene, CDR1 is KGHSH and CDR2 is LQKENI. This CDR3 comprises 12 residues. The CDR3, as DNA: TGTGCCAGCTCAGCACAAGCCCCCGAGCAGTACTTC. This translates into CASSAQAPEQYF.

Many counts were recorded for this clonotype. This chain's CDR3 is CSAHTVNYGYTF. The CDR3 DNA reads TGCAGTGCCCATACAGTTAACTATGGCTACACCTTC. The rearrangement joins TRBV20-1 to TRBJ1-2; unclear D gene. The CDR3 extends over 12 amino acids. Per the germline V gene, CDR1 is DFQATT and CDR2 is SNEGSKA (reference sequence). The V gene lost 6 bases and the J gene lost 1 base, with 9 bases spanning the gap.

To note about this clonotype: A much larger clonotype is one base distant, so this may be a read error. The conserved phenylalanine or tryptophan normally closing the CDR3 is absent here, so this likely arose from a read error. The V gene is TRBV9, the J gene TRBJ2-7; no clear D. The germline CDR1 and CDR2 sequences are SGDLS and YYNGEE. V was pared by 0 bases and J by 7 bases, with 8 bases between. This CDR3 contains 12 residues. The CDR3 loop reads CASSVGGGEQYL. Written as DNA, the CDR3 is TGTGCCAGCAGCGTAGGGGGTGGTGAGCAGTACCTC.

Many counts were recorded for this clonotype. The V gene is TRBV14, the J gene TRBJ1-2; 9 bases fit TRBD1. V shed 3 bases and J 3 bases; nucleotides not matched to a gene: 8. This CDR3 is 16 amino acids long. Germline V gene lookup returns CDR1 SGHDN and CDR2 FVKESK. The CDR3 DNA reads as TGTGCCAGCAGCCACCCTCTGACAGGGGGATACTATGGCTACACCTTC. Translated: CASSHPLTGGYYGYTF.

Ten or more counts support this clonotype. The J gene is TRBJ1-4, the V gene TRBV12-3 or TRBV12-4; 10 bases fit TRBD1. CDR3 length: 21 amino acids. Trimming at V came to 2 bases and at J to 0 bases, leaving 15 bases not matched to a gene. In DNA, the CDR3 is TGTGCCAGCAGTTTAAGTTTCCGGAGCGACAGGGGGCTTGCAACTAATGAAAAACTGTTTTTT. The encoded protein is CASSLSFRSDRGLATNEKLFF.

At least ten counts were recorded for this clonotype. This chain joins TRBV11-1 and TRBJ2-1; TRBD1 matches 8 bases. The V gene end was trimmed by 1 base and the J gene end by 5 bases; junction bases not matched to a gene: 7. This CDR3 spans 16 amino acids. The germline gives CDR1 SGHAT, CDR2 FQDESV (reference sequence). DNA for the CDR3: TGTGCCAGCAGCTTAGACTGGGACAGGATCAACAATGAGCAGTTCTTC. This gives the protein CASSLDWDRINNEQFF.

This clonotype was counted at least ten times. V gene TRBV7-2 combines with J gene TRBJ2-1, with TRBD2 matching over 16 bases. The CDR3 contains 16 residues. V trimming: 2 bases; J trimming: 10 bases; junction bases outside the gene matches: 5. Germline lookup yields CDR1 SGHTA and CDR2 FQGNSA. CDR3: CASSLSGGLAGGEQFF. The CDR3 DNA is TGTGCCAGCAGCTTATCCGGGGGACTAGCGGGAGGGGAGCAGTTCTTC.

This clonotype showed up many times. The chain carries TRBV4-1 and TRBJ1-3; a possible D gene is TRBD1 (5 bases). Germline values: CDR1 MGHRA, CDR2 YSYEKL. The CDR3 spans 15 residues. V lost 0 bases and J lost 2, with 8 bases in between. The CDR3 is CASSQDVGAGNTIYF. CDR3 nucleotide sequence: TGCGCCAGCAGCCAAGATGTGGGGGCTGGAAACACCATATATTTT.

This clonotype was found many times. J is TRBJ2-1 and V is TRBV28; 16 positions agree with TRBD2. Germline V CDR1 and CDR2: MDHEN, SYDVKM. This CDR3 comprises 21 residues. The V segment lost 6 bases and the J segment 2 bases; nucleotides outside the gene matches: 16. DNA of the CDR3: TGTGCCAGCAGCCCGCGTAGCCCGGGACTAGCGGGAGGGAGGGCCTACAATGAGCAGTTCTTC. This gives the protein CASSPRSPGLAGGRAYNEQFF.